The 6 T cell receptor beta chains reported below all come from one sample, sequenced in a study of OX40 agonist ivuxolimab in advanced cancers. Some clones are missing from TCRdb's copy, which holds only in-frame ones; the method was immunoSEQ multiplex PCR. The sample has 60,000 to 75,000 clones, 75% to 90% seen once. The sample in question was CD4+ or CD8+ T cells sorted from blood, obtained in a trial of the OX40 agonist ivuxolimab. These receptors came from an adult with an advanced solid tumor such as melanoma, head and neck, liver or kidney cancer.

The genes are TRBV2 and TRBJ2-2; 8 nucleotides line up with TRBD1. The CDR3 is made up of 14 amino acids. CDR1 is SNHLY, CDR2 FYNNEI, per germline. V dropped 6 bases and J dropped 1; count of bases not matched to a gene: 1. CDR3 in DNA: TGTGCCAGCAGGGGGACAGGGAACACCGGGGAGCTGTTTTTT. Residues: CASRGTGNTGELFF.

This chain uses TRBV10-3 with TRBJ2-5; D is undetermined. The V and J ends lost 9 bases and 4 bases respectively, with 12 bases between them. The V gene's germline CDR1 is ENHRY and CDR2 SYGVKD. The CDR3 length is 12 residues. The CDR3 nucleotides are TGTGCCATACCCGAGGTCCCAGAGACCCAGTACTTC. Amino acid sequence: CAIPEVPETQYF.

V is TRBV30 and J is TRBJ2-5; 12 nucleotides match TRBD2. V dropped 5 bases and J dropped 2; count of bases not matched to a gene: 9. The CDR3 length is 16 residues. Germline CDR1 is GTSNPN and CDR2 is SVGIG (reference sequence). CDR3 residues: CAWSRGTSGLQETQYF. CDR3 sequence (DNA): TGTGCCTGGTCCAGGGGGACTAGCGGGTTGCAAGAGACCCAGTACTTC. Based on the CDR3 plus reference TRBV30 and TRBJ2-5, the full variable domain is SQTIHQWPATLVQPVGSPLSLECTVEGTSNPNLYWYRQAAGRGLQLLFYSVGIGQISSEVPQNLSASRPQDRQFILSSKKLLLSDSGFYLCAWSRGTSGLQETQYFGPGTRLLVL.

The CDR3 sequence: CASSSDRGQQPQHF. Written as DNA, the CDR3 is TGTGCCAGCAGCTCGGACAGGGGGCAGCAGCCCCAGCATTTT. This chain uses TRBV7-2 with TRBJ1-5; TRBD1 agrees at 11 bases. Germline CDR1 SGHTA, CDR2 FQGNSA. This CDR3 comprises 14 residues. The ends lost 4 bases at V and 7 bases at J; junction bases unmatched: 3.

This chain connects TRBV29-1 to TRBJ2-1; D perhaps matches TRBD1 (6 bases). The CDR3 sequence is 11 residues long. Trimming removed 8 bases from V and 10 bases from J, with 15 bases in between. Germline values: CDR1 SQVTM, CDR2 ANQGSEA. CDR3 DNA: TGCAGCTTAAGCTACAGGGCCGAGCAGTTCTTC. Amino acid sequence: CSLSYRAEQFF.

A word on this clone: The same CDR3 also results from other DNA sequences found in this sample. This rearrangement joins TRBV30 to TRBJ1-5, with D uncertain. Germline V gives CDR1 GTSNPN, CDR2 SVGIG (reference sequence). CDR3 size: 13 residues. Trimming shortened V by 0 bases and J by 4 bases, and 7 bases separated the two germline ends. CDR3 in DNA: TGTGCCTGGAGTGTACAAGGGAATCAGCCCCAGCATTTT. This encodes CAWSVQGNQPQHF.